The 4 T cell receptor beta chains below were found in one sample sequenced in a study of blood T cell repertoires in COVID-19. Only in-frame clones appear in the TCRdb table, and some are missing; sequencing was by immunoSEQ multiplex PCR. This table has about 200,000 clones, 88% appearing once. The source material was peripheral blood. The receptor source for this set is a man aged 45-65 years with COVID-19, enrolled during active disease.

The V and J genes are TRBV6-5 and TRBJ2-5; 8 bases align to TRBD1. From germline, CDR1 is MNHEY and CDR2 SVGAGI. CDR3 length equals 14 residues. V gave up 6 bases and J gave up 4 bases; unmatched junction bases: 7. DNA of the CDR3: TGTGCCAGCAGACTGACAGGGGTCCGAGAGACCCAGTACTTC. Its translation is CASRLTGVRETQYF.

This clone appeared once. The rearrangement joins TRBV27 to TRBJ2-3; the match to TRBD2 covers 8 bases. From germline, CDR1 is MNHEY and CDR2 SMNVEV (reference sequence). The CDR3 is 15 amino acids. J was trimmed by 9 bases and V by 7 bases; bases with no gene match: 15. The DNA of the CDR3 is TGTGCCAGCACCGAAACAGCGGGAGCCGTCAGGACGCAGTATTTT. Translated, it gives CASTETAGAVRTQYF.

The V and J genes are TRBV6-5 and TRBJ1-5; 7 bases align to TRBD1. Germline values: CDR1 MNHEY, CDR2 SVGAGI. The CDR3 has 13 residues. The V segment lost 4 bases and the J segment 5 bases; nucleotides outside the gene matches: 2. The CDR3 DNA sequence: TGTGCCAGCAGTTTCCAGGGGGATCAGCCCCAGCATTTT. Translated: CASSFQGDQPQHF.

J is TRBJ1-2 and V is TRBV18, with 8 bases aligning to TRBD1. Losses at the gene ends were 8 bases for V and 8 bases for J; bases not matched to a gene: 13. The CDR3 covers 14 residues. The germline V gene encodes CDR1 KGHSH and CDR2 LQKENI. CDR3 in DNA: TGTGCCAGCGGGCGGAAACAGGGGGTGGAGGGCTACACCTTC. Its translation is CASGRKQGVEGYTF.